Following are 6 T cell receptor beta chains from one sample sequenced in a study of blood T cell repertoires in COVID-19. Profiled with immunoSEQ multiplex PCR; TCRdb holds only in-frame clones, not every one. The sample yields roughly 200,000 clones, roughly four fifths seen once. Sequenced material: PBMCs or T cells enriched from blood (not recorded which). The receptors stem from a man in his forties or fifties who had recovered from COVID-19.

The chain uses TRBV6-5 and TRBJ1-2, with 10 bases that match TRBD1. The J segment lost 6 bases and the V segment lost 4 bases, leaving 8 bases of the junction unmatched. Germline values: CDR1 MNHEY, CDR2 SVGAGI. The CDR3 totals 15 residues. As DNA, the CDR3 is TGTGCCAGCAGTTCACCCGGACAGGGGGAGAATGGCTACACCTTC. This sequence encodes CASSSPGQGENGYTF.

The chain carries TRBV6-6 and TRBJ2-2; 15 positions agree with TRBD2. Germline lookup yields CDR1 MNHNY and CDR2 SVGAGI (reference sequence). The CDR3 has 19 residues. The V and J ends lost 5 bases and 4 bases, in that order; junction bases with no gene match: 11. The CDR3 coding sequence is TGTGCCAGCAGTCTAATGGGACTAGCGGGAGGCGGGGTCACCGGGGAGCTGTTTTTT. Translating gives CASSLMGLAGGGVTGELFF.

The chain has TRBV27 and TRBJ2-6; maybe TRBD2 (6 bases). CDR1 and CDR2 from the germline V gene are MNHEY and SMNVEV (reference sequence). This CDR3 region has 16 residues. The V and J ends lost 1 base and 2 bases respectively, with 9 bases between them. CDR3 in amino acids: CASSLYGGTGANVLTF. The CDR3 nucleotides read TGTGCCAGCAGTTTATATGGAGGGACTGGGGCCAACGTCCTGACTTTC.

There are a few counts of this clone. The chain uses TRBV6-4 and TRBJ1-2; weak D call: TRBD1 (5 bases). The CDR3 consists of 15 residues. Germline lookup yields CDR1 MRHNA and CDR2 SNTAGT. Trimming took off 5 bases at V and 4 bases at J, with 17 bases between the two ends. CDR3 sequence (DNA): TGTGCCAGCAGTCCGGTCACAGGCCCTCCCTATGGCTACACCTTC. As protein: CASSPVTGPPYGYTF.

The rearrangement links TRBV10-3 to TRBJ1-2; 9 nucleotides agree with TRBD1. V shed 5 bases and J 4 bases; nucleotides not matched to a gene: 11. Germline loops: CDR1 ENHRY, CDR2 SYGVKD. The CDR3 runs to 16 residues. The CDR3 sequence is CAISQETGGAVYGYTF. DNA for the CDR3: TGTGCCATCAGTCAAGAAACAGGGGGCGCAGTCTATGGCTACACCTTC.

For the CDR3, the DNA is TGTGCCAGCAGCTACAGGGGGGGCCAGCCCCAGCATTTT. Encoded protein: CASSYRGGQPQHF. The chain joins TRBV3-1 (or the pseudogene TRBV3-2) to TRBJ1-5, with 8 bases matching TRBD1. After removal of 5 bases from V and 7 bases from J, the junction contained 4 bases not matched to a gene. CDR1 LGHDT and CDR2 YNNKEL come from the germline V gene (reference sequence). This CDR3 is 13 amino acids long.